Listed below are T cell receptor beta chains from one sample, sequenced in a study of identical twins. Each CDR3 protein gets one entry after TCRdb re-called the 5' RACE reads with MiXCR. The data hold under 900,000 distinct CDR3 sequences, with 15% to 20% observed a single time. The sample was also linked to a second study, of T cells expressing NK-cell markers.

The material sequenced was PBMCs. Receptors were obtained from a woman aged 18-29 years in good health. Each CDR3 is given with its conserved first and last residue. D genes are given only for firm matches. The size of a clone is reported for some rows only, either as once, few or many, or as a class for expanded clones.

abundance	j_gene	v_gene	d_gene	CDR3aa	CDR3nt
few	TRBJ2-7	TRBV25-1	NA	CASSETGSSYEQYF	TGTGCCAGCAGTGAGACAGGAAGCTCCTACGAGCAGTACTTC
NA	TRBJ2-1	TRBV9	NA	CASSVESSRNEQFF	TGTGCCAGCAGCGTAGAGTCTAGCCGGAATGAGCAGTTCTTC
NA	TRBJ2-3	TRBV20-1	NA	CSAQGTLTDTQYF	TGCAGTGCTCAGGGCACCCTCACAGATACGCAGTATTTT
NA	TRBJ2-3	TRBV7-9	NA	CASSPQVVSTQYF	TGTGCCAGCAGCCCTCAAGTCGTTAGTACGCAGTATTTT
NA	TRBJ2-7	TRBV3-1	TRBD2	CASSQETSGIFYEQYF	TGTGCCAGCAGCCAAGAGACTAGCGGGATTTTCTACGAGCAGTACTTC
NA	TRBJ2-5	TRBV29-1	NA	CSVAVQETQYF	TGCAGTGTAGCGGTCCAAGAGACCCAGTACTTC
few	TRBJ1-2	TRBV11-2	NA	CASSRGHLAYGYTF	TGTGCCAGCAGCCGAGGACATCTTGCCTATGGCTACACCTTC
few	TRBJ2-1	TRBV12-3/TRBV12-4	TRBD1	CASSSGTGPWNEQFF	TGTGCCAGCAGTTCAGGGACAGGGCCTTGGAATGAGCAGTTCTTC
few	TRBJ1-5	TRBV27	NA	CASSLSAYSNQPQHF	TGTGCCAGCAGTTTATCCGCATATAGCAATCAGCCCCAGCATTTT
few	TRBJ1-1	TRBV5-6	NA	CASSHGPGLDTEAFF	TGTGCCAGCAGCCACGGACCAGGGTTGGACACTGAAGCTTTCTTT
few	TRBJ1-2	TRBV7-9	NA	CAAPGDGNYGYTF	TGTGCCGCCCCTGGGGACGGGAACTATGGCTACACCTTC
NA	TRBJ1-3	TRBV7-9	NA	CASSLSSPAGNTIYF	TGTGCCAGCAGCTTATCCAGCCCGGCAGGAAACACCATATATTTT
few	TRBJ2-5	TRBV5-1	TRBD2	CASSRMGGETQYF	TGCGCCAGCAGCCGAATGGGGGGGGAGACCCAGTACTTC
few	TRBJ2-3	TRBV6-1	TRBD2	CASTLGTSSTDTQYF	TGTGCCAGCACCCTCGGGACTAGCAGCACAGATACGCAGTATTTT
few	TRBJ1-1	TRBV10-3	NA	CAIRPGTENTEAFF	TGTGCCATCAGGCCCGGGACGGAGAACACTGAAGCTTTCTTT
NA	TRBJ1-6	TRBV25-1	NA	CASRRGGNSPLHF	TGTGCCAGCCGGCGGGGAGGTAATTCACCCCTCCACTTT
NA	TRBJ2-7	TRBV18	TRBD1	CASSPRTGFDSNEQYF	TGTGCCAGCTCACCCCGGACAGGGTTCGATTCAAACGAGCAGTACTTC
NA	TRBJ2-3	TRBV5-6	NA	CASSLGVRTDTQYF	TGTGCCAGCAGCTTGGGAGTACGGACAGATACGCAGTATTTT
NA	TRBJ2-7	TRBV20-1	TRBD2	CSARDPGLSYEQYF	TGCAGTGCTAGAGATCCGGGACTAAGCTACGAGCAGTACTTC
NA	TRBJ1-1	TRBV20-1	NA	CSARDRSMNTEAFF	TGCAGTGCTAGAGATCGCAGCATGAACACTGAAGCTTTCTTT
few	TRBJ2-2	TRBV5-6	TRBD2	CASSLAGLAGIYTGELFF	TGTGCCAGCAGCTTGGCCGGACTAGCGGGGATCTACACCGGGGAGCTGTTTTTT
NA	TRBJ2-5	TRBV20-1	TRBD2	CSARAREGHQETQYF	TGCAGTGCTAGAGCGCGGGAGGGCCATCAAGAGACCCAGTACTTC
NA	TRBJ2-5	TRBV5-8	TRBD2	CASSTPGLAETQYF	TGTGCCAGCAGCACGCCGGGACTAGCGGAGACCCAGTACTTC
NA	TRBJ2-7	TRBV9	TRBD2	CASSTSGGCEQYF	TGTGCCAGCAGCACTAGCGGGGGCTGCGAGCAGTACTTC
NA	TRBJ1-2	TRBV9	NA	CASSALDRPRDGYTF	TGTGCCAGCAGCGCCCTGGACCGGCCCAGGGATGGCTACACCTTC
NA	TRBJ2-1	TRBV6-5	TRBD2	CASSYSSASGTNEQFF	TGTGCCAGCAGTTACTCTTCGGCTAGCGGGACCAATGAGCAGTTCTTC
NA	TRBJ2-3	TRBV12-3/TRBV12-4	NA	CASSLGTRDTDTQYF	TGTGCCAGCAGTTTGGGTACTCGCGACACAGATACGCAGTATTTT
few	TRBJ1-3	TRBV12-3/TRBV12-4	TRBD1	CASSPRQGGTGNTIYF	TGTGCCAGCAGTCCGCGACAGGGAGGAACTGGAAACACCATATATTTT
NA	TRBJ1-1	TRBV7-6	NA	CASSLNPDPVGTEAFF	TGTGCCAGCAGCTTGAACCCAGACCCTGTAGGAACTGAAGCTTTCTTT
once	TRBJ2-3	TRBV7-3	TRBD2	CASSSASGGTDTQYF	TGTGCCAGCAGCTCCGCTAGCGGGGGGACAGATACGCAGTATTTT
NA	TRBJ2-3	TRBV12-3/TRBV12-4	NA	CASSRKGDTDTQYF	TGTGCCAGCTCGAGGAAAGGAGACACAGATACGCAGTATTTT
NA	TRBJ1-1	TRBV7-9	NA	CASSFPRESVNTEAFF	TGTGCCAGCAGCTTCCCCCGGGAGAGCGTGAACACTGAAGCTTTCTTT
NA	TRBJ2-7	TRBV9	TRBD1	CASSVRQGYYEQYF	TGTGCCAGCAGCGTTCGACAGGGTTACTACGAGCAGTACTTC
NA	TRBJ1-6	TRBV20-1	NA	CSAPRGVNSPLHF	TGCAGTGCCCCGAGGGGGGTTAATTCACCCCTCCACTTT
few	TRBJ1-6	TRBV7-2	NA	CASSLVSGALHF	TGTGCCAGCAGCTTAGTGTCCGGGGCCCTCCACTTT
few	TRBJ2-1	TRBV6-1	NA	CASRRPSGHNEQFF	TGTGCCAGCAGACGGCCTTCGGGGCACAATGAGCAGTTCTTC
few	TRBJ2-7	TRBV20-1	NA	CSALYRDSYEQYF	TGCAGTGCCCTATACAGAGACAGCTACGAGCAGTACTTC
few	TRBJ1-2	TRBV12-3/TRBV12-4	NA	CASSLAAGIYGYTF	TGTGCCAGCAGTTTAGCGGCCGGGATCTATGGCTACACCTTC
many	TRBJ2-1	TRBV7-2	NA	CASSPLGAYNEQFF	TGTGCCAGCAGTCCCCTAGGGGCATACAATGAGCAGTTCTTC
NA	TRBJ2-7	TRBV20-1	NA	CSARGLGYEQYF	TGCAGTGCTAGAGGGTTGGGCTACGAGCAGTACTTC
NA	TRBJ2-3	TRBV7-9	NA	CASSAGLATDTQYF	TGTGCCAGCAGCGCGGGGCTAGCCACAGATACGCAGTATTTT
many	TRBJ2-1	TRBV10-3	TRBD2	CAASGGGYNEQFF	TGTGCCGCGTCAGGCGGGGGCTACAATGAGCAGTTCTTC
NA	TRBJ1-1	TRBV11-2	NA	CASSLGAGAGTEAFF	TGTGCCAGCAGCTTAGGGGCAGGGGCTGGAACTGAAGCTTTCTTT
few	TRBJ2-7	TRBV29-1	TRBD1	CSVRDSTYEQYF	TGCAGCGTTCGGGACAGTACCTACGAGCAGTACTTC
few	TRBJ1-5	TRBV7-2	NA	CASRPQVNSNQPQHF	TGTGCCAGCAGGCCACAGGTTAATAGCAATCAGCCCCAGCATTTT
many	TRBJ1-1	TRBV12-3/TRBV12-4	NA	CASKSQLNTEAFF	TGTGCCAGCAAGTCACAGTTGAACACTGAAGCTTTCTTT
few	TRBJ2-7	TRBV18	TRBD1	CASSPRQGREQYF	TGTGCCAGCTCACCACGACAGGGTCGCGAGCAGTACTTC
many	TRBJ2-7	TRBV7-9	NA	CASSPGRYEQYF	TGTGCCAGCAGTCCAGGGAGGTACGAGCAGTACTTC
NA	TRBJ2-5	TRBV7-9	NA	CASSLNRRGFETQYF	TGTGCCAGCAGCTTAAACAGGCGGGGTTTTGAGACCCAGTACTTC
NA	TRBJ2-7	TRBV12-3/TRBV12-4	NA	CASSAITPATGTVSYEQYF	TGTGCCAGCAGTGCGATAACCCCGGCGACCGGGACTGTCAGCTACGAGCAGTACTTC
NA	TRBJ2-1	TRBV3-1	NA	CASSQAGEQFF	TGTGCCAGCAGCCAGGCTGGGGAGCAGTTCTTC
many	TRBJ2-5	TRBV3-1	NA	CASSQAYGAGETQYF	TGTGCCAGCAGCCAAGCCTACGGGGCTGGGGAGACCCAGTACTTC
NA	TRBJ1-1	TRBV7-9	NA	CASSGTGGGTEAFF	TGTGCCAGCAGCGGGACCGGGGGGGGAACTGAAGCTTTCTTT
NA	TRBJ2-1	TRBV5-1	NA	CASSFLGASNEQFF	TGCGCCAGCAGCTTTCTGGGGGCTAGCAATGAGCAGTTCTTC
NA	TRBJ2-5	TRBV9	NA	CASSASGTQETQYF	TGTGCCAGCAGCGCCTCCGGGACTCAAGAGACCCAGTACTTC
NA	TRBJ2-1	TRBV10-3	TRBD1	CATRARQGIDEQFF	TGTGCCACCCGGGCGAGACAGGGTATCGATGAGCAGTTCTTC
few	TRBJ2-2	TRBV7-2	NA	CASSTYRVVAGELFF	TGTGCCAGCAGCACCTACAGGGTCGTCGCCGGGGAGCTGTTTTTT
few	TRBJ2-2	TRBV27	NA	CASSLRWRGLAGELFF	TGTGCCAGCAGTTTACGGTGGAGGGGGCTAGCCGGGGAGCTGTTTTTT
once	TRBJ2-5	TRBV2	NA	CASRHRGARETQYF	TGTGCCAGCAGGCATAGGGGGGCGAGGGAGACCCAGTACTTC
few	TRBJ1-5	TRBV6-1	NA	CASQPGGQSRQPQHF	TGTGCCAGCCAACCCGGTGGACAATCAAGGCAGCCCCAGCATTTT